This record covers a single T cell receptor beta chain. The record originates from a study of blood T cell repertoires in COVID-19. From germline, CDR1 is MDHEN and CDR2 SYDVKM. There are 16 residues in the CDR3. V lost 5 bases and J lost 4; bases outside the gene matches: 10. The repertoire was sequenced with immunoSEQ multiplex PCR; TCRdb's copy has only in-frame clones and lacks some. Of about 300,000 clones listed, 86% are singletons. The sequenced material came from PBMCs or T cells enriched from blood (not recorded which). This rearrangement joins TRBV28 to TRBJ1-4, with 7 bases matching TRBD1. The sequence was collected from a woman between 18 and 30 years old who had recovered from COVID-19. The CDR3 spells CASSRPTGPGNEKLFF. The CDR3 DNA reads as TGTGCCAGCAGTCGCCCGACAGGGCCGGGTAATGAAAAACTGTTTTTT.